Presented here are 7 T cell receptor beta chains from one specimen sequenced in a study of vaccination and CD4 T cells after COVID-19. An Oncomine TCR Beta short-read assay was used to sequence the DNA from cultured CD4+ T cells. MiXCR was run by TCRdb on the PCR reads, yielding one entry per CDR3 protein. Among 20,000 to 30,000 distinct CDR3 sequences listed, roughly 53% were seen once. For these TCRs, the target antigens are not known. Stated treatment: roughly ten-day PBMC culture with coronavirus spike peptide pools or control peptides (ViraFEST assay). Sequenced sample: CD4+ T cells from blood, cultured in vitro. The receptors come from a human donor who had recovered from COVID-19.

V gene TRBV6-2 or TRBV6-3 combines with J gene TRBJ2-7, with 9 nucleotides matching TRBD1. Germline CDR1 is MNHEY and CDR2 is SVGEGT. V gave up 8 bases and J gave up 12 bases; unmatched junction bases: 14. This CDR3 is 13 amino acids long. This CDR3 reads CASALGTGTWGYF. Written as DNA, the CDR3 is TGTGCCAGCGCCCTAGGGACAGGGACCTGGGGGTACTTC.

V usage is TRBV20-1 and J usage is TRBJ2-2; D is possibly TRBD1 or TRBD2 (6 bases each). The CDR3 totals 15 residues. Germline CDR1 is DFQATT and CDR2 is SNEGSKA (reference sequence). V lost 5 bases to trimming and J lost 4 bases, with 17 bases between them. Here the CDR3 DNA reads TGCAGTGCTCTTCGGAGGGGGAGGTCCACCGGGGAGCTGTTTTTT. Translated: CSALRRGRSTGELFF.

The chain employs TRBV4-1 and TRBJ1-6; 8 bases match TRBD1. With 0 bases clipped from V and 8 bases from J, the junction kept 3 bases outside the gene matches. The CDR3 is 15 amino acids. CDR1 and CDR2 (germline): MGHRA, YSYEKL. CDR3 sequence reads: CASSQEVTGDSPLHF. The CDR3 DNA reads TGCGCCAGCAGCCAAGAGGTGACAGGGGATTCACCCCTCCACTTT.

The chain links TRBV20-1 to TRBJ1-2; D might be TRBD1 (5 bases). The germline CDR1 and CDR2 sequences are DFQATT and SNEGSKA (reference sequence). Trimming took off 5 bases at V and 4 bases at J, with 11 bases between the two ends. The CDR3 has 12 amino acids. The CDR3 sequence is CSAQQEAYGYTF. DNA of the CDR3: TGCAGTGCTCAACAGGAGGCCTATGGCTACACCTTC.

CDR3 sequence: CASSLMRQGPETQYF. The CDR3 coding sequence is TGTGCCAGCAGCCTAATGAGACAGGGGCCCGAGACCCAGTACTTC. J is TRBJ2-5 and V is TRBV7-2; TRBD1 agrees at 8 bases. The CDR3 loop spans 15 amino acids. Germline CDR1 reads SGHTA; CDR2 reads FQGNSA. V lost 5 bases to trimming and J lost 5 bases; unmatched junction nucleotides: 10.

The chain joins TRBV7-3 to TRBJ1-2, with 7 positions matching TRBD1. Germline V gives CDR1 SGHTA, CDR2 FQGTGA. The CDR3 runs to 16 residues. The J segment lost 2 bases and the V segment lost 2 bases, leaving 8 bases of the junction unmatched. The CDR3 region has the DNA TGTGCCAGCAGCTTATCCCCCGGGACAGCAAACTATGGCTACACCTTC. Protein product: CASSLSPGTANYGYTF.

This clonotype is a singleton in its sample. The chain recombines TRBV7-2 with TRBJ2-7, with 10 bases matching TRBD2. The CDR3 runs to 14 residues. With 3 bases clipped from V and 7 bases from J, the junction kept 6 bases outside the gene matches. Germline CDR1 is SGHTA and CDR2 is FQGNSA. The CDR3: CASSLTGTSVEQYF. The CDR3 DNA is TGTGCCAGCAGCTTGACGGGGACTAGCGTGGAGCAGTACTTC.